This T cell receptor (beta chain) was observed in a study of T cell changes during pregnancy in multiple sclerosis. TCRdb's table, derived via immunoSEQ multiplex PCR, lists solely in-frame clones and lacks some. The profile shows about 42,000 clones, approximately 80% of them singletons. Germline CDR1 reads SGDLS; CDR2 reads YYNGEE. The V end lost 2 bases, the J end lost 5 bases, and 13 bases lay between the germline ends. The CDR3 covers 14 residues. The sequencing used CD4+ T cells from peripheral blood mononuclear cells, collected before pregnancy. The chain carries TRBV9 and TRBJ1-2, with D possibly being TRBD1 (5 bases). The TCR originated in a female donor with multiple sclerosis, enrolled in a pregnancy study. DNA for the CDR3: TGTGCCAGCAGCGTCTACGGGGGAAGTTATGGCTACACCTTC. It translates to CASSVYGGSYGYTF. Looking up the rest from reference TRBV9 and TRBJ1-2 gives the full variable domain: DSGVTQTPKHLITATGQRVTLRCSPRSGDLSVYWYQQSLDQGLQFLIQYYNGEERAKGNILERFSAQQFPDLHSELNLSSLELGDSALYFCASSVYGGSYGYTFGSGTRLTVV.